Following are 18 T cell receptor beta chains from one sample sequenced in a study of cytomegalovirus exposure and HLA in healthy donors. PCR involved 60 Vbeta and 13 Jbeta primers. Libraries were prepared by immunoSEQ multiplex PCR; TCRdb keeps only in-frame clonotypes and omits some of them. This repertoire shows approximately 170,000 clones, about three quarters found once; its top ten account for 0.65% to 0.85%. Specimen: PBMCs. These receptors all come from a female donor in good health and CMV-seronegative.

The rearrangement links TRBV9 to TRBJ2-3; TRBD2 matches at 9 bases. CDR3 size: 16 residues. The germline V gene has CDR1 SGDLS and CDR2 YYNGEE. V was clipped by 4 bases and J by 1 base; unmatched bases: 7. The CDR3 reads CASSSLAGAGTDTQYF. The CDR3 DNA is TGTGCCAGCAGCTCCTTAGCGGGGGCGGGCACAGATACGCAGTATTTT.

The rearrangement links TRBV5-4 to TRBJ1-5; TRBD1 matches at 7 bases. CDR3 length: 19 amino acids. Germline CDR1 reads SGHNT; CDR2 reads YYREEE (reference sequence). V was clipped by 4 bases and J by 4 bases; unmatched bases: 20. For the CDR3, the DNA is TGTGCCAGCAGCCCCCGTTCGATTAGGGGGCGCCTGGGGAATCAGCCCCAGCATTTT. It translates to CASSPRSIRGRLGNQPQHF.

V is TRBV27 and J is TRBJ2-7; maybe TRBD2 (7 bases). Germline V CDR1 and CDR2: MNHEY, SMNVEV (reference sequence). The V and J ends lost 11 bases and 2 bases respectively, with 13 bases between them. This CDR3 comprises 12 residues. CDR3 amino acids: CAAGASPYEQYF. The CDR3 bases are TGTGCCGCGGGGGCATCCCCCTACGAGCAGTACTTC.

The chain recombines TRBV30 with TRBJ1-1; no firm D call. Trimming stripped 7 bases from V and 4 bases from J, with 10 bases between. This CDR3 is 11 amino acids long. Germline V CDR1 and CDR2: GTSNPN, SVGIG (reference sequence). The CDR3 reads CASWRRTEAFF. The CDR3 DNA sequence: TGTGCCTCCTGGAGGCGCACTGAAGCTTTCTTT.

The chain couples TRBV5-1 to TRBJ2-7, with TRBD2 identical over 10 bases. The V and J ends lost 4 bases and 4 bases, in that order; junction bases with no gene match: 8. CDR1 is SGHRS, CDR2 YFSETQ, per germline. This CDR3 region has 15 residues. The CDR3: CASSISSGSNYEQYF. The CDR3, as DNA: TGCGCCAGCAGCATTTCTAGCGGGAGTAATTACGAGCAGTACTTC. Supplemented by reference TRBV5-1 and TRBJ2-7, the full variable domain reads KAGVTQTPRYLIKTRGQQVTLSCSPISGHRSVSWYQQTPGQGLQFLFEYFSETQRNKGNFPGRFSGRQFSNSRSEMNVSTLELGDSALYLCASSISSGSNYEQYFGPGTRLTVT.

This chain joins TRBV7-9 and TRBJ1-4; possible D gene TRBD1, 5 bases. Looked up from germline, CDR1 is SEHNR and CDR2 is FQNEAQ (reference sequence). CDR3 length: 16 amino acids. The V end was cut by 3 bases, the J end by 0 bases, with 11 bases between. The CDR3 coding sequence is TGTGCCAGCAGCTTGGCTGTGACAGCAACTAATGAAAAACTGTTTTTT. Amino acid sequence: CASSLAVTATNEKLFF.

The chain combines TRBV28 with TRBJ2-7; D possibly corresponds to TRBD2 (5 bases). Trimming took 10 bases from V and 7 from J, leaving 17 bases between them. Per germline, CDR1 MDHEN and CDR2 SYDVKM. The CDR3 consists of 12 residues. The CDR3 spells CATTVPGGEQYF. The CDR3 DNA reads as TGTGCCACCACCGTGCCCGGAGGAGAGCAGTACTTC.

V is TRBV30 and J is TRBJ1-2; D may be TRBD1 (5 bases). This CDR3 spans 12 amino acids. Germline V CDR1 and CDR2: GTSNPN, SVGIG (reference sequence). Trimming left V 0 bases short and J 6 bases short, with 8 bases between. The DNA for the CDR3 is TGTGCCTGGAGTGTAACGGGGGATGGCTACACCTTC. As protein: CAWSVTGDGYTF.

As to this clone: The junction does not match germline at one end; this may be a read error. The chain combines TRBV6-1 with TRBJ2-3; 7 bases match TRBD2. This CDR3 is built from 17 residues. Germline CDR1 and CDR2: MNHNS and SASEGT. The CDR3 is CASSALKAQRDRLESDF. In DNA, the CDR3 is TGTGCCAGCAGTGCCCTCAAGGCCCAGCGGGACCGCTTAGAGTCGGATTTT.

This clone occurred once. The chain has TRBV27 and TRBJ2-7, with 12 bases identical to TRBD2. Germline CDR1 MNHEY, CDR2 SMNVEV (reference sequence). V dropped 2 bases and J dropped 4; count of bases not matched to a gene: 3. The CDR3 sequence is 15 residues long. This CDR3 is CASSLVTSGSYEQYF. In DNA form, the CDR3 reads TGTGCCAGCAGTTTAGTGACTAGCGGGAGTTACGAGCAGTACTTC.

The V call is TRBV7-2, the J call TRBJ2-7; TRBD2 is a possible D gene (6 bases). Germline-derived CDR1 and CDR2 are SGHTA and FQGNSA. There are 13 residues in the CDR3. The V end lost 4 bases, the J end lost 4 bases, and 11 bases lay between the germline ends. CDR3 DNA: TGTGCCAGCAGCTCCTATGGAGGGTACGAGCAGTACTTC. This encodes CASSSYGGYEQYF.

The gene calls are TRBV5-6 and TRBJ1-1; the D gene is possibly TRBD1 (6 bases). V was cut by 1 base and J by 0 bases, with 10 bases left in between. There are 15 residues in the CDR3. Germline V gene lookup returns CDR1 SGHDT and CDR2 YYEEEE. The CDR3 DNA sequence: TGTGCCAGCAGCTTGTGGGGGGGCATGAACACTGAAGCTTTCTTT. This translates into CASSLWGGMNTEAFF. Full variable domain (rest looked up from reference TRBV5-6 and TRBJ1-1): DAGVTQSPTHLIKTRGQQVTLRCSPKSGHDTVSWYQQALGQGPQFIFQYYEEEERQRGNFPDRFSGHQFPNYSSELNVNALLLGDSALYLCASSLWGGMNTEAFFGQGTRLTVV.

This clone has just a few counts. The rearrangement joins TRBV4-3 to TRBJ2-1, with D perhaps matching TRBD2 (5 bases). The germline V and J ends were trimmed by 0 bases and 9 bases, with 9 bases remaining between them. This CDR3 has 13 residues. Germline CDR1 and CDR2: LGHNA and YSLEER. CDR3 coding DNA: TGCGCCAGCAGCCAAGATCTAGCAGCTGAGCAGTTCTTC. It encodes CASSQDLAAEQFF.

This sequence joins TRBV7-2 and TRBJ1-1, with 9 positions matching TRBD1. The germline CDR1 and CDR2 sequences are SGHTA and FQGNSA. The CDR3 length is 18 residues. V lost 1 base, J lost 5 bases, and 14 bases stayed unmatched. The CDR3 loop reads CASSLGPIGQGSATEAFF. The CDR3 nucleotides read TGTGCCAGCAGCTTAGGGCCCATAGGACAGGGGTCCGCAACTGAAGCTTTCTTT.

The rearrangement uses TRBV5-4 and TRBJ1-1; D might be TRBD1 (5 bases). Germline V lookup: CDR1 SGHNT, CDR2 YYREEE (reference sequence). The CDR3 is made up of 14 amino acids. The V end lost 0 bases, the J end lost 7 bases, and 13 bases lay between the germline ends. CDR3 sequence: CASSLGGVIGEAFF. The CDR3 DNA follows: TGTGCCAGCAGCTTGGGGGGGGTTATCGGTGAAGCTTTCTTT.

The rearrangement joins TRBV7-2 to TRBJ2-3; D not resolved. Germline loops: CDR1 SGHTA, CDR2 FQGNSA. This CDR3 is 16 amino acids long. V was shortened by 1 base and J by 0 bases, with 11 bases between the two germline ends. In DNA, the CDR3 is TGTGCCAGCAGCTTAGATAGGCGGTCTAGCACAGATACGCAGTATTTT. Amino acid sequence: CASSLDRRSSTDTQYF.

CDR3 sequence reads: CASSSNNYGYTF. The CDR3 nucleotides read TGTGCCAGCAGTTCAAATAACTATGGCTACACCTTC. The chain recombines TRBV27 with TRBJ1-2; D is undetermined. Germline CDR1 is MNHEY and CDR2 is SMNVEV (reference sequence). This CDR3 is 12 amino acids long. V was clipped by 4 bases and J by 1 base, with 4 bases between them.

The chain links TRBV7-8 to TRBJ2-2, with TRBD2 matching 10 bases. In germline, CDR1 is SGHVS, CDR2 FQNEAQ. The CDR3 length is 12 residues. V was clipped by 10 bases and J by 6 bases; unmatched bases: 2. The CDR3, as DNA: TGTGCCAAGGGGACTAGCGCCGGGGAGCTGTTTTTT. Amino acid sequence: CAKGTSAGELFF.